Listed below are T cell receptor beta chains from one sample, sequenced in a study of shared clonotypes between healthy human individuals. Data came from immunoSEQ multiplex PCR; TCRdb stores just in-frame clones and leaves some out. The data hold about 2.2 million clones, with just over 90% observed a single time. The sample consisted of naive CD8+ T cells from PBMCs. Every receptor here comes from a man between 18 and 35 years old in good health. Some clones in this sample may be carry-over from other donors' samples. Both conserved end residues are trimmed from each CDR3. Clone size is not always given. Where it is, it says once, few, many or a class for expanded clones.

TRBV5-1	.	TRBJ2-7	ASRRSPTAIHEQY
TRBV27	.	TRBJ1-1	ASSVYGGEGFTEAF
TRBV11-2	.	TRBJ1-4	ASSLVNGGRTNEKLF
TRBV5-1	.	TRBJ2-1	ASSLIRVSGLAGGRAYNEQF
TRBV19	.	TRBJ2-1	ASTGDITYNEQF
TRBV6-5	.	TRBJ1-1	ASRRRDRGSEAF
TRBV10-1	.	TRBJ2-3	ASSEGGRQY
TRBV7-8	.	TRBJ1-4	ASSPRTGSNEKLF
TRBV5-6	.	.	ASSPMDGPSSYEQY
TRBV29-1	.	TRBJ2-3	SVESVRGPEQADTQY
TRBV5-4	.	TRBJ2-3	ASSLRFADTQY
TRBV28	once	TRBJ2-1	ASSFEDRVNGEQF
TRBV25-1	.	TRBJ1-5	ASSDIQGDQPQH
TRBV7-9	.	TRBJ2-1	ASSRLAGAYNEQF
TRBV19	.	TRBJ2-3	ASSPTGVRTDTQY
TRBV7-8	.	TRBJ2-7	ASSLVSREGDEQY
TRBV7-9	.	TRBJ2-2	ASSSSWTDTGELF
TRBV27	.	TRBJ1-2	ASSLSGNYGYT
TRBV6-6	.	TRBJ2-5	ASRPGTGRETQY
TRBV7-9	.	TRBJ2-5	ASSFPGSKETQY
TRBV27	.	TRBJ1-3	ASSQRVGSDTIY
TRBV4-1	.	TRBJ2-1	ASSQVPGTAGWSEQF
TRBV27	.	TRBJ1-2	ASSLRGQGPYT
TRBV2	.	TRBJ1-5	ASTQGDSNQPQH
TRBV7-6	.	TRBJ2-1	ASSLHLSRSSYNEQF
TRBV7-9	.	TRBJ2-2	ASSSIRTGGSITGELF
TRBV7-3	.	TRBJ2-1	ASSLAGSAAYNEQF
TRBV28	.	TRBJ1-2	ASSFGIGRIGYT
TRBV11-1	.	TRBJ1-3	ASSLDSFSGNTIY
TRBV4-3	.	TRBJ2-7	ASSQDRGFYEQY
TRBV4-3	.	TRBJ2-7	ASSQDVADYEQY
TRBV27	.	TRBJ2-3	ASSYVPGLGADTQY
TRBV6-1	.	TRBJ1-2	ASSAPGVAYGYT
TRBV5-8	.	TRBJ1-2	ASRLRDYT
TRBV7-2	.	TRBJ1-3	ASSFLALGSGGNTIY
TRBV9	.	TRBJ1-2	ASSSTRANYGYT
TRBV11-2	.	TRBJ2-3	ASSSAQSQDTQY
TRBV7-9	.	TRBJ1-4	ATGTEGATNEKLF
TRBV9	.	TRBJ2-7	ASSVAGTSYEQY
TRBV5-8	.	TRBJ2-7	ASSLEGQGTYEQY
TRBV6-4	.	TRBJ1-2	ASSDSGSRGYT
TRBV6-5	.	TRBJ1-5	ASSPGGDNQPQH
TRBV5-5	.	TRBJ1-2	ASSSRTVINGYT
TRBV4-1	.	TRBJ1-1	ASSQKQGSEAF
TRBV10-3	.	TRBJ1-3	AISEGQGKGNTIY
TRBV7-9	.	TRBJ2-1	ASSFDLGRPDEQF
TRBV13	.	TRBJ2-1	ASSPRVAVSSYNEQF
TRBV7-9	.	TRBJ2-3	ASSLRRTGGPDTQY
TRBV27	.	TRBJ2-7	ASSAGLTYEQY
TRBV27	.	TRBJ1-1	ASSPLDSNTEAF
TRBV5-5	.	TRBJ2-2	ASSLGPTGGTGELF
TRBV5-1	.	TRBJ2-7	ASSLDPGPNYEQY